This TCR beta chain stems from a study of blood T cell repertoires in COVID-19. Assay used: immunoSEQ multiplex PCR; TCRdb lists only in-frame clones, some missing. The top ten hold roughly 3.1% of the sample, which has roughly 230,000 clones, more than 65% seen once. Participant age was roughly 18 to 100 years, and participants resided in about 25 US areas. Unmatched junction bases numbered 5, after V lost 0 bases and J lost 10 bases. CDR3 length: 14 amino acids. Looked up from germline, CDR1 is SGHTA and CDR2 is FQGTGA. The gene calls are TRBV7-3 and TRBJ2-1; 8 bases align to TRBD2. The sequenced sample consisted of PBMCs or T cells enriched from blood (not recorded which). This clonotype was obtained from a man aged 45-60 years who had recovered from COVID-19. The CDR3 loop reads CASSLTGRALEQFF. The CDR3 region has the DNA TGTGCCAGCAGCTTAACCGGGAGGGCCTTGGAGCAGTTCTTC. Variable domain in full (rest from reference TRBV7-3 and TRBJ2-1): GAGVSQTPSNKVTEKGKYVELRCDPISGHTALYWYRQSLGQGPEFLIYFQGTGAADDSGLPNDRFFAVRPEGSVSTLKIQRTERGDSAVYLCASSLTGRALEQFFGPGTRLTVL.